Listed here are 25 T cell receptor beta chains from one sample, sequenced in a study of response to subunit inactivated influenza vaccine. One entry per CDR3 protein results from TCRdb running MiXCR on the RT-PCR reads. This sample has about 520,000 distinct CDR3 sequences, with 6.5% to 8% found just once. The sequences come from PBMCs from blood, collected 23 to 25 months after vaccination. Receptor source: a man between 45 and 75 years old who received an inactivated influenza vaccine.

This clonotype was observed a handful of times. The chain combines TRBV20-1 with TRBJ2-7; TRBD2 matches at 9 bases. Germline lookup yields CDR1 DFQATT and CDR2 SNEGSKA (reference sequence). J gave up 1 base and V 4 bases, and 8 bases lay outside the gene matches. This CDR3 has 15 residues. The CDR3 DNA reads TGCAGTGCTACCGATCTGGCGGGAGGGTCCTACGAGCAGTACTTC. Its translation: CSATDLAGGSYEQYF.

The table lists this clonotype with many counts. The J gene is TRBJ2-4, the V gene TRBV10-2; possibly TRBD2 for D (7 bases). The germline CDR1 and CDR2 sequences are WSHSY and SAAADI. This CDR3 is 18 amino acids long. The germline V and J ends were trimmed by 0 bases and 0 bases, with 15 bases remaining between them. The CDR3 sequence: CASSESTRGAIAKNIQYF. The CDR3 DNA reads TGCGCCAGCAGTGAGTCGACTCGGGGGGCTATAGCCAAAAACATTCAGTACTTC.

This clonotype was counted only a few times. This sequence joins TRBV6-5 and TRBJ1-6; D is ambiguous. The CDR3 contains 13 residues. Germline V gives CDR1 MNHEY, CDR2 SVGAGI. V dropped 2 bases and J dropped 8 bases, with 7 bases sitting between them. The CDR3: CASSYGLDSPLHF. The CDR3, as DNA: TGTGCCAGCAGTTACGGTCTCGATTCACCCCTCCACTTT.

This clonotype was counted a few times. V usage is TRBV12-3 or TRBV12-4 and J usage is TRBJ2-3; 12 bases match TRBD2. The length of the CDR3 is 17 residues. The trim removed 1 base at V and 4 bases at J, leaving 6 bases unmatched. CDR3 sequence: CASSLGVLAGGSDTQYF. Here the CDR3 DNA reads TGTGCCAGCAGTTTAGGAGTCCTAGCGGGAGGGTCAGATACGCAGTATTTT.

The chain carries TRBV6-5 and TRBJ1-1, with D maybe TRBD1 (6 bases). Germline CDR1 is MNHEY and CDR2 is SVGAGI. The CDR3 consists of 16 residues. The V gene lost 4 bases and the J gene lost 1 base, with 16 bases spanning the gap. CDR3 DNA sequence: TGTGCCAGCAGTTCCCCCGCCAGCAGGGGGAACACTGAAGCTTTCTTT. It translates to CASSSPASRGNTEAFF.

This clonotype was observed at least ten times. J is TRBJ2-3 and V is TRBV20-1, with TRBD2 identical over 11 bases. The germline CDR1 and CDR2 sequences are DFQATT and SNEGSKA (reference sequence). The V gene end was trimmed by 0 bases and the J gene end by 1 base; junction bases not matched to a gene: 3. This CDR3 is built from 16 residues. CDR3 amino acids: CSARDWTSGRTDTQYF. CDR3 coding DNA: TGCAGTGCTAGAGATTGGACTAGCGGGCGCACAGATACGCAGTATTTT.

This clonotype was observed a handful of times. J is TRBJ1-1 and V is TRBV21-1; TRBD1, as called in the table, went unchecked against the DNA. TRBV21-1 is an annotated pseudogene. The CDR3 extends over 16 amino acids. Here the CDR3 DNA reads TGTGCCAGCAGCAAAGGGAAACAGGGGGTAGACACTGAAGCTTTCTTT. Encoded protein: CASSKGKQGVDTEAFF.

The chain couples TRBV7-2 to TRBJ2-7; weak D call: TRBD1 (5 bases). CDR3 length equals 14 residues. Germline CDR1 is SGHTA and CDR2 is FQGNSA. Trimming stripped 5 bases from V and 3 bases from J, with 14 bases between. In nucleotides, the CDR3 is TGTGCCAGCAGCGTCACAGGAAGGGGCTACGAGCAGTACTTC. Translated, it gives CASSVTGRGYEQYF.

This chain joins TRBV11-2 and TRBJ2-3; D call uncertain. V lost 3 bases to trimming and J lost 2 bases, with 6 bases between them. Per germline, CDR1 SGHAT and CDR2 FQNNGV. The CDR3 extends over 13 amino acids. The CDR3 here is CASSFAITDTQYF. CDR3 coding DNA: TGTGCCAGCAGCTTCGCCATCACAGATACGCAGTATTTT.

This clonotype was recorded many times. V usage is TRBV12-3 or TRBV12-4 and J usage is TRBJ2-5; possibly TRBD1 or TRBD2 for D (5 bases each). This CDR3 is 13 amino acids long. The germline V and J ends were trimmed by 2 bases and 5 bases, with 9 bases remaining between them. The CDR3 bases are TGTGCCAGCAGTTTAAAGGGGAGCGAGACCCAGTACTTC. Protein sequence: CASSLKGSETQYF.

This clonotype was seen many times. The CDR3 region is CASSQDRTAGSYNEQFF. CDR3 nucleotides: TGTGCCAGCAGCCAAGATAGGACTGCAGGCTCCTACAATGAGCAGTTCTTC. The chain combines TRBV4-2 with TRBJ2-1; possibly TRBD2 for D (5 bases). Looked up from germline, CDR1 is LGHNA and CDR2 is YNFKEQ. The ends were cut back, 0 bases at V and 0 bases at J, with 12 bases in the middle. The CDR3 is 17 amino acids.

This clonotype was counted ten times or more. The gene calls are TRBV28 and TRBJ1-6, with D possibly matching TRBD1 (5 bases). V gave up 3 bases and J gave up 0 bases, with 27 bases separating them. Germline assignment: CDR1 MDHEN and CDR2 SYDVKM. The CDR3 runs 22 residues. In nucleotides, the CDR3 is TGTGCCAGCAGTTTCCTCCCGTCGAGCAGGGAAATTAGAAGCTCCTATAATTCACCCCTCCACTTT. Its protein product is CASSFLPSSREIRSSYNSPLHF.

This clonotype was counted ten times or more. The CDR3, as DNA: TGTGCCAGCAGTTCCCGGGACCCCAATGAGCAGTTCTTC. Its protein product is CASSSRDPNEQFF. The chain has TRBV12-3 or TRBV12-4 and TRBJ2-1; perhaps D is TRBD1 or TRBD2 (5 bases each). This CDR3 has 13 residues. V was shortened by 4 bases and J by 6 bases, with 10 bases between the two germline ends.

This clonotype was picked up a small number of times. The chain combines TRBV4-2 with TRBJ2-1; D may be TRBD2 (6 bases). Germline CDR1 is LGHNA and CDR2 is YNFKEQ. This CDR3 region has 17 residues. V was pared by 0 bases and J by 0 bases, with 12 bases between. The CDR3 bases are TGTGCCAGCAGCCAAGATGGTCGGGGGAGCTCCTACAATGAGCAGTTCTTC. Its protein product is CASSQDGRGSSYNEQFF.

This clonotype occurred many times. This chain connects TRBV20-1 to TRBJ1-6, with D hard to call. V lost 3 bases and J 6 bases, leaving 21 bases between the germline ends. This CDR3 contains 17 residues. Germline-derived CDR1 and CDR2 are DFQATT and SNEGSKA (reference sequence). The CDR3 DNA reads as TGCAGTGCTAGTACGACATTACTTGCTGGGCCTAATTCACCCCTCCACTTT. This translates into CSASTTLLAGPNSPLHF.

Comments on this clonotype: A much larger clone lies a single base off, so this may be a read error. This chain connects TRBV28 to TRBJ2-3, with TRBD2 as a possible D gene (5 bases). V lost 6 bases and J 1 base, leaving 8 bases between the germline ends. Germline assignment: CDR1 MDHEN and CDR2 SYDVKM. The CDR3 totals 13 residues. The CDR3 coding sequence is TGTGCCAGCAGACGGACTCGCACAGATACGCAGTATTTT. Translated: CASRRTRTDTQYF.

The rearrangement links TRBV10-3 to TRBJ2-1; D gene ambiguous. CDR3 length equals 12 residues. Per the germline V gene, CDR1 is ENHRY and CDR2 is SYGVKD. Trimming removed 6 bases at V and 7 bases at J, with 10 bases between. CDR3 protein: CAISVARNEQFF. The CDR3 nucleotides read TGTGCCATCAGCGTAGCTAGGAATGAGCAGTTCTTC.

The chain is built from TRBV6-2 or TRBV6-3 and TRBJ2-3; 11 nucleotides line up with TRBD2. V shed 4 bases, J shed 2 bases, and the junction held 2 bases outside the gene matches. Germline CDR1 is MNHEY and CDR2 is SVGEGT. The CDR3 spans 15 residues. CDR3 region: CASSFSGRATDTQYF. The DNA of the CDR3 is TGTGCCAGCAGTTTTAGCGGGAGGGCCACAGATACGCAGTATTTT.

The sample holds many counts of this clonotype. This chain links TRBV2 with TRBJ2-1, with D possibly TRBD2 on 5 matching bases. CDR1 and CDR2 (germline): SNHLY, FYNNEI. Trimming removed 6 bases from V and 6 bases from J, with 9 bases in between. The CDR3 runs 12 residues. The CDR3 DNA reads TGTGCCAGCAGCCCTGAGGGCAATGAGCAGTTCTTC. Amino acids: CASSPEGNEQFF.

The chain joins TRBV6-5 to TRBJ2-6; possibly TRBD1 for D (6 bases). V dropped 3 bases and J dropped 0 bases, with 12 bases sitting between them. The germline CDR1 and CDR2 sequences are MNHEY and SVGAGI. This CDR3 region has 17 residues. The CDR3 here is CASSYSAGDSGANVLTF. The DNA of the CDR3 is TGTGCCAGCAGTTATTCGGCAGGGGACTCTGGGGCCAACGTCCTGACTTTC.

This clonotype has a handful of counts. This sequence joins TRBV6-2 or TRBV6-3 and TRBJ2-1, with D perhaps given as TRBD1 or TRBD2 (6 bases each). CDR3 length: 16 residues. Looked up from germline, CDR1 is MNHEY and CDR2 is SVGEGT. Trimming removed 0 bases at V and 8 bases at J, with 17 bases between. The DNA of the CDR3 is TGTGCCAGCAGTTACTCTCAGAGGGGGGCGATGTATGAGCAGTTCTTC. This translates into CASSYSQRGAMYEQFF.

The sample holds a few counts of this clonotype. The chain carries TRBV12-3 or TRBV12-4 and TRBJ2-3, with 14 bases that match TRBD2. This CDR3 is built from 17 residues. J was trimmed by 0 bases and V by 3 bases; bases with no gene match: 2. In DNA form, the CDR3 reads TGTGCCAGCAGTTTGACTAGCGGGGGGGCTAGCACAGATACGCAGTATTTT. Residues: CASSLTSGGASTDTQYF.

A few counts support this clonotype. The chain has TRBV9 and TRBJ2-1, with TRBD2 matching over 12 bases. This CDR3 has 15 residues. Trimming cost V 4 bases and J 8 bases; bases outside gene matches: 7. CDR1 and CDR2 (germline): SGDLS, YYNGEE. CDR3 sequence: CASSTSSGGADEQFF. CDR3 DNA: TGTGCCAGCAGCACTTCTAGCGGGGGGGCCGATGAGCAGTTCTTC.

This clonotype turned up a few times. V is TRBV28 and J is TRBJ2-3; D unresolved. Germline V gene lookup returns CDR1 MDHEN and CDR2 SYDVKM. This CDR3 has 14 amino acids. Trimming left V 3 bases short and J 2 bases short, with 9 bases between. This CDR3 reads CASSFGWTTDTQYF. CDR3 DNA: TGTGCCAGCAGTTTCGGATGGACCACAGATACGCAGTATTTT.

This clonotype showed up many times. It may be a read error: a sequence one base away is much more abundant. CDR3 loop: CASSHETQYF. The CDR3, as DNA: TGTGCCAGCAGCCACGAGACCCAGTACTTC. The chain links TRBV3-1 to TRBJ2-5; D unclear. V dropped 3 bases and J dropped 5 bases, with 1 base sitting between them. CDR1 LGHDT and CDR2 YNNKEL come from the germline V gene (reference sequence). This CDR3 comprises 10 residues.